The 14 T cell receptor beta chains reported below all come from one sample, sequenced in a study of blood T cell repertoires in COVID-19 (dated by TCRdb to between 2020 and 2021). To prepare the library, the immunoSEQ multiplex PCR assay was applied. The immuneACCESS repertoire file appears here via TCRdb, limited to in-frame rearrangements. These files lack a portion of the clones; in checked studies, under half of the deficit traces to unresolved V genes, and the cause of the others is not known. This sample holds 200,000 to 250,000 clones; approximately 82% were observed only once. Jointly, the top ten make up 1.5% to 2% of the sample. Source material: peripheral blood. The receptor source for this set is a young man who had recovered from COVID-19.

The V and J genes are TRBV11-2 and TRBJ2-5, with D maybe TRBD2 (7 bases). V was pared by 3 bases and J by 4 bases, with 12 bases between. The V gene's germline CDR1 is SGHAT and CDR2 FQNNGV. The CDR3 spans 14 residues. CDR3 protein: CASSFWGGGETQYF. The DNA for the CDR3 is TGTGCCAGCAGCTTTTGGGGAGGGGGAGAGACCCAGTACTTC. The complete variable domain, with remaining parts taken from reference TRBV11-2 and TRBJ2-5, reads EAGVAQSPRYKIIEKRQSVAFWCNPISGHATLYWYQQILGQGPKLLIQFQNNGVVDDSQLPKDRFSAERLKGVDSTLKIQPAKLEDSAVYLCASSFWGGGETQYFGPGTRLLVL.

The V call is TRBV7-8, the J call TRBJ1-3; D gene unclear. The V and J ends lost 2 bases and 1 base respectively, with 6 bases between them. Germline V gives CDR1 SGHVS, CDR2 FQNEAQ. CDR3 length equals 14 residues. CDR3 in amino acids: CASSLQASGNTIYF. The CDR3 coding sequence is TGTGCCAGCAGCTTACAGGCTTCTGGAAACACCATATATTTT.

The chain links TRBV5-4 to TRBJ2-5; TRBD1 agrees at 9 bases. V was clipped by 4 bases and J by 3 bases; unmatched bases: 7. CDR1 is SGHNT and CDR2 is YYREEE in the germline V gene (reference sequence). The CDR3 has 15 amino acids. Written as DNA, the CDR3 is TGTGCCAGCAGCGGGCCGGGACAGGGAAAAGAGACCCAGTACTTC. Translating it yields CASSGPGQGKETQYF.

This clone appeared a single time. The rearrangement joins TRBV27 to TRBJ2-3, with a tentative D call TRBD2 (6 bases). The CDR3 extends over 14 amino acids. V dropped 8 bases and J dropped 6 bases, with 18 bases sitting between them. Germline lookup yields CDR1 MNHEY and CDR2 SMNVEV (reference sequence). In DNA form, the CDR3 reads TGTGCCAGCGCGACTAGTCATCGTTCCGATACGCAGTATTTT. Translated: CASATSHRSDTQYF.

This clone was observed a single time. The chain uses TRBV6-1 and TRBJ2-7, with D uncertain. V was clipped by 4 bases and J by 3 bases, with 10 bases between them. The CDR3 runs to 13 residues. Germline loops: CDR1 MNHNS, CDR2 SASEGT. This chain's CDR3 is CASSATTYYEQYF. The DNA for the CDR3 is TGTGCCAGCAGTGCTACGACATACTACGAGCAGTACTTC.

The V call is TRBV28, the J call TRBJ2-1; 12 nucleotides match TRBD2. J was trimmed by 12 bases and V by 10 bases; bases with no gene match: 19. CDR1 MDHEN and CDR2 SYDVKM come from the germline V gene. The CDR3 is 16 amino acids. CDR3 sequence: CATSLLTSGGNHGQFF. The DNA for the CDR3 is TGTGCCACCTCACTTTTAACTAGCGGGGGGAACCACGGGCAGTTCTTC.

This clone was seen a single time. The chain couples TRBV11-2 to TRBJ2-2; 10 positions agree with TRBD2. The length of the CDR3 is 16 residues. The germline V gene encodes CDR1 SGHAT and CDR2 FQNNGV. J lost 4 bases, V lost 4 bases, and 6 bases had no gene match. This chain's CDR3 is CASSSAGGRATGELFF. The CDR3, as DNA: TGTGCCAGCAGCTCAGCGGGGGGGAGGGCCACCGGGGAGCTGTTTTTT.

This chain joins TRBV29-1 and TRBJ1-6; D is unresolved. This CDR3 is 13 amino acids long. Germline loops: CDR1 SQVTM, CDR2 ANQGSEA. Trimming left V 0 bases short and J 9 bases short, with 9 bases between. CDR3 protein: CSVEERSGSPLHF. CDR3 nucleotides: TGCAGCGTTGAAGAAAGAAGCGGTTCACCCCTCCACTTT. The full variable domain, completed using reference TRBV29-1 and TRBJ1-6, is SAVISQKPSRDICQRGTSLTIQCQVDSQVTMMFWYRQQPGQSLTLIATANQGSEATYESGFVIDKFPISRPNLTFSTLTVSNMSPEDSSIYLCSVEERSGSPLHFGNGTRLTVT.

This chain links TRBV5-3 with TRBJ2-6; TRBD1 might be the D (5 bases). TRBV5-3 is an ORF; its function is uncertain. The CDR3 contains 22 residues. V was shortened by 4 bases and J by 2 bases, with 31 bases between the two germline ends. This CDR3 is CARSNPPGAGMATSAGANVLTF. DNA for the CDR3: TGTGCCAGAAGCAACCCGCCCGGAGCAGGGATGGCAACCTCTGCTGGGGCCAACGTCCTGACTTTC.

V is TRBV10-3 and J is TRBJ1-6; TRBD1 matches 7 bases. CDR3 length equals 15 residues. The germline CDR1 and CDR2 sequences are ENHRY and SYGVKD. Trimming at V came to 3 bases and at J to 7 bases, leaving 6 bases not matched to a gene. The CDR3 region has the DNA TGTGCCATCAGTGAAGGGGGCCTGAGCAATTCACCCCTCCACTTT. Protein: CAISEGGLSNSPLHF.

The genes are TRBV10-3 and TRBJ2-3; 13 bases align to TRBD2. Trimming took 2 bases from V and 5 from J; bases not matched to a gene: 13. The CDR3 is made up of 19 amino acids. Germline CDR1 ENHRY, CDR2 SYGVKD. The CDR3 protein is CAISETRTSGGKKGDTQYF. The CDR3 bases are TGTGCCATCAGTGAGACCCGGACTAGCGGGGGAAAGAAAGGAGATACGCAGTATTTT.

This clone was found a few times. The CDR3 coding sequence is TGTGCCAGCAGCGTAGGAGTGAGGAGCGTCACAGATACGCAGTATTTT. Protein product: CASSVGVRSVTDTQYF. V and J are TRBV9 and TRBJ2-3, with D uncertain. CDR1 SGDLS and CDR2 YYNGEE come from the germline V gene. V shed 0 bases and J shed 2 bases, with 13 bases lying between them. The CDR3 has 16 residues.

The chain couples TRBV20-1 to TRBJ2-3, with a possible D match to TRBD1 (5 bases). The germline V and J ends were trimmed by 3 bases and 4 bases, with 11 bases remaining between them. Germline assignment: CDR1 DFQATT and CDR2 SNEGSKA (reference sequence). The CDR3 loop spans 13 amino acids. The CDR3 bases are TGCAGTGCTAGTTTCAGGGCCCCAGATACGCAGTATTTT. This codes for CSASFRAPDTQYF.

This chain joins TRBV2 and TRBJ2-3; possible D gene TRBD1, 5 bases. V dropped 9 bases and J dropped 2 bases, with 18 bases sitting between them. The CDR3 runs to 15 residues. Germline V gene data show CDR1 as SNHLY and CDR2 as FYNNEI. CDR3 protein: CARRPQKGYTDTQYF. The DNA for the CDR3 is TGTGCCAGACGTCCACAAAAGGGGTACACAGATACGCAGTATTTT.